The 17 T cell receptor beta chains below all came from one sample that was sequenced in a study of blood T cells in healthy people across ages. Primed by a sample-barcoded 5' primer and a J-beta primer mix, a second PCR proceeded for roughly 6 to 12 cycles. TCRdb used MiXCR to reprocess the 5' RACE reads, holding one entry per CDR3 protein. The data hold about 1.6 million distinct CDR3 sequences, with roughly 32% observed a single time. The sequencing sample was made of blood. The receptors shown here come from a woman aged 25 to 39 in good health.

The V call is TRBV4-1, the J call TRBJ1-5, with 10 bases aligning to TRBD1. This CDR3 region has 16 residues. CDR1 is MGHRA, CDR2 YSYEKL, per germline. V lost 3 bases to trimming and J lost 7 bases; unmatched junction nucleotides: 9. For the CDR3, the DNA is TGCGCCAGCAGCCACTCTCCGGGACAGGGGAACCAGCCCCAGCATTTT. Its protein product is CASSHSPGQGNQPQHF.

In regard to this clonotype: The junction and the germline gene differ at one end; a read error may be behind it. This chain uses TRBV2 with TRBJ1-5; TRBD1 matches 8 bases. There are 15 residues in the CDR3. CDR1 and CDR2 from the germline V gene are SNHLY and FYNNEI. CDR3 nucleotide sequence: TGTGCCAGCAATGAATACAGGACAGGGTATCAGCCCCAGCATTTT. It yields the protein CASNEYRTGYQPQHF. The whole variable domain, filled in from reference TRBV2 and TRBJ1-5, reads EPEVTQTPSHQVTQMGQEVILRCVPISNHLYFYWYRQILGQKVEFLVSFYNNEISEKSEIFDDQFSVERPDGSNFTLKIRSTKLEDSAMYFCASNEYRTGYQPQHFGDGTRLSIL.

The sample holds one count of this clonotype. The V gene is TRBV20-1, the J gene TRBJ1-1; no clear D. Germline V gives CDR1 DFQATT, CDR2 SNEGSKA (reference sequence). Trimming cost V 3 bases and J 4 bases, with 6 bases left between them. This CDR3 contains 11 residues. For the CDR3, the DNA is TGCAGTGCTAGTTGGGGCACTGAAGCTTTCTTT. Its protein is CSASWGTEAFF.

At least ten counts were recorded for this clonotype. The chain joins TRBV20-1 to TRBJ2-7; TRBD2 agrees at 7 bases. This CDR3 is 16 amino acids long. The J segment lost 2 bases and the V segment lost 5 bases, leaving 15 bases of the junction unmatched. Germline V gene data show CDR1 as DFQATT and CDR2 as SNEGSKA (reference sequence). CDR3 in DNA: TGCAGTGCTCGACACCCAACTAGCGTTAGGACCTACGAGCAGTACTTC. Encoded protein: CSARHPTSVRTYEQYF.

This chain connects TRBV28 to TRBJ2-7, with TRBD1 as a possible D gene (6 bases). The germline V gene encodes CDR1 MDHEN and CDR2 SYDVKM. V lost 10 bases to trimming and J lost 0 bases, with 19 bases between them. The CDR3 has 15 amino acids. The CDR3, as DNA: TGTGCCACCGACCCGAGGACAGAAAGCTCCTACGAGCAGTACTTC. Its protein product is CATDPRTESSYEQYF.

The rearrangement links TRBV7-2 to TRBJ2-1; 13 bases fit TRBD2. Per germline, CDR1 SGHTA and CDR2 FQGNSA. V lost 2 bases and J lost 5; bases outside the gene matches: 12. The CDR3 covers 19 residues. The CDR3 bases are TGTGCCAGCAGCTTAATCGGACTAGCGGGGGATCTACTGAACAATGAGCAGTTCTTC. This sequence encodes CASSLIGLAGDLLNNEQFF. Full variable domain (missing parts from reference TRBV7-2 and TRBJ2-1): GAGVSQSPSNKVTEKGKDVELRCDPISGHTALYWYRQSLGQGLEFLIYFQGNSAPDKSGLPSDRFSAERTGGSVSTLTIQRTQQEDSAVYLCASSLIGLAGDLLNNEQFFGPGTRLTVL.

This clonotype showed up just once. A much bigger clone sits one base away, suggesting this may be a read error. The V call is TRBV20-1, the J call TRBJ2-1, with D perhaps TRBD2 (5 bases). Germline V CDR1 and CDR2: DFQATT, SNEGSKA (reference sequence). The CDR3 runs to 12 residues. The CDR3, as DNA: TGCAGTACTAGAGCGTCCAGCAATGAGCAGTTCTTC. The encoded protein is CSTRASSNEQFF.

The J gene is TRBJ1-2, the V gene TRBV2, with 9 bases that match TRBD1. The length of the CDR3 is 14 residues. Germline V gene lookup returns CDR1 SNHLY and CDR2 FYNNEI. Trimming took 6 bases from V and 4 from J; bases not matched to a gene: 6. CDR3 nucleotide sequence: TGTGCCAGCAGGCCTACAGGGGGCATCTATGGCTACACCTTC. Its translation is CASRPTGGIYGYTF.

The rearrangement uses TRBV7-6 and TRBJ2-5; D ambiguous. The CDR3 length is 12 residues. Germline V CDR1 and CDR2: SGHVS, FNYEAQ. V was trimmed by 6 bases and J by 4 bases, leaving 9 bases between them. CDR3 sequence reads: CASSPQIETQYF. In nucleotides, the CDR3 is TGTGCCAGCAGTCCGCAAATAGAGACCCAGTACTTC.

The genes are TRBV20-1 and TRBJ2-1; D unresolved. CDR1 is DFQATT and CDR2 is SNEGSKA in the germline V gene (reference sequence). CDR3 length: 12 residues. V lost 0 bases and J lost 8, with 8 bases in between. CDR3 sequence: CSARDDADEQFF. CDR3 nucleotide sequence: TGCAGTGCTAGAGATGATGCGGATGAGCAGTTCTTC.

As for this clonotype: This may come from a read error, since a much larger clone is one base off. This rearrangement joins TRBV29-1 to TRBJ2-1, with 7 bases identical to TRBD1. This CDR3 region has 14 residues. CDR1 and CDR2 (germline): SQVTM, ANQGSEA. CDR3 protein: CSVRHRGTYNKQFF. The CDR3 DNA is TGCAGCGTTAGGCACAGGGGTACCTACAATAAGCAGTTCTTC.

The rearrangement uses TRBV20-1 and TRBJ2-7, with D perhaps matching TRBD1 or TRBD2 (5 bases each). Trimming took 3 bases from V and 1 from J, leaving 16 bases between them. From germline, CDR1 is DFQATT and CDR2 SNEGSKA (reference sequence). This CDR3 has 15 residues. CDR3 nucleotide sequence: TGCAGTGCTAGTAGGGGACCCGACAGTTCCTACGAGCAGTACTTC. It yields the protein CSASRGPDSSYEQYF.

The chain combines TRBV6-1 with TRBJ1-1, with D maybe TRBD1 (5 bases). The CDR3 contains 15 residues. Germline values: CDR1 MNHNS, CDR2 SASEGT. V dropped 4 bases and J dropped 2 bases, with 14 bases sitting between them. CDR3 nucleotide sequence: TGTGCCAGCAGTGTCCCGGGACGGGTAAACACTGAAGCTTTCTTT. Residues: CASSVPGRVNTEAFF.

This clonotype was observed a few times. CDR3 in DNA: TGTGCCAGCAGCTACCAGGGGGGGGACTATGGCTACACCTTC. It is translated as CASSYQGGDYGYTF. The rearrangement joins TRBV7-9 to TRBJ1-2, with 7 bases aligning to TRBD1. Germline V gene lookup returns CDR1 SEHNR and CDR2 FQNEAQ (reference sequence). Trimming took 4 bases from V and 3 from J; bases not matched to a gene: 5. There are 14 residues in the CDR3.

The V call is TRBV29-1, the J call TRBJ2-1; no definite D call. Germline CDR1 is SQVTM and CDR2 is ANQGSEA. Between the trimmed V and J ends, which lost 3 bases and 4 bases, there was a span of 7 bases. The CDR3 contains 12 residues. As DNA, the CDR3 is TGCAGCGTTGAGGACCTGTACAATGAGCAGTTCTTC. It is translated as CSVEDLYNEQFF.

The chain links TRBV15 to TRBJ2-7; 9 bases fit TRBD1. CDR1 is LNHNV, CDR2 YYDKDF, per germline (reference sequence). This CDR3 contains 15 residues. The V gene end was trimmed by 5 bases and the J gene end by 0 bases; junction bases not matched to a gene: 5. The CDR3 here is CATSGATGGSYEQYF. CDR3 nucleotides: TGTGCCACCAGCGGAGCGACAGGGGGCTCCTACGAGCAGTACTTC.

The V gene is TRBV7-9, the J gene TRBJ2-3, with D unresolved. CDR3 size: 14 residues. The ends were cut back, 8 bases at V and 7 bases at J, with 19 bases in the middle. The V gene's germline CDR1 is SEHNR and CDR2 FQNEAQ (reference sequence). CDR3 nucleotide sequence: TGTGCCAGCGGCAATCCCGGGCGTATCTATACGCAGTATTTT. Amino acid sequence: CASGNPGRIYTQYF.